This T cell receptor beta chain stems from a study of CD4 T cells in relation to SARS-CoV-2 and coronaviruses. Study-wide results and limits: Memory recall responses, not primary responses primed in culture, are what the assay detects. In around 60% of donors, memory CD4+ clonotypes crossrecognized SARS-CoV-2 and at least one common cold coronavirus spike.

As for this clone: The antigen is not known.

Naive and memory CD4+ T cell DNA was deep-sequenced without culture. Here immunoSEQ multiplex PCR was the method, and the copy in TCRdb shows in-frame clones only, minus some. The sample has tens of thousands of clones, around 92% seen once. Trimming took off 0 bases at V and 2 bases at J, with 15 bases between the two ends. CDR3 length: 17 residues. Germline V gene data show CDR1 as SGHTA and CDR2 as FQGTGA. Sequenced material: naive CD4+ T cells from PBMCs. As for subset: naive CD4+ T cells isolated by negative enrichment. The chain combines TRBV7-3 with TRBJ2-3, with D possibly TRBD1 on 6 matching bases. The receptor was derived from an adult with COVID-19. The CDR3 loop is CASSLTGGVVTTDTQYF. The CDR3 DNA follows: TGTGCCAGCAGCTTAACAGGGGGTGTAGTAACCACAGATACGCAGTATTTT.